In its sample, the clone carrying this T cell receptor beta chain was seen many times. Its antigen is still unknown. Amplifying from RNA transcripts, the study obtained TCR beta CDR3 regions. RT-PCR in the first round used HTBI primers; a second-round multiplex PCR followed. Using its own MiXCR run on the multiplex PCR reads, TCRdb lists one record per CDR3 protein. The sample lists roughly 230,000 distinct CDR3 sequences; 20% to 25% were seen once. The CDR3 length is 14 residues. Germline V lookup: CDR1 KGHDR, CDR2 SFDVKD. Germline trimming cut 3 bases from V and 7 bases from J; bases unmatched to any gene: 4. The entry originates in a study of Graves' ophthalmopathy and Graves' hyperthyroidism. Points from the study as a whole: Both an approximately 68% sensitivity and a roughly 72% specificity characterized the model's predictions of ophthalmopathy progression.

The sequenced material came from peripheral blood. This chain joins TRBV24-1 and TRBJ2-4, with 8 bases identical to TRBD1. This TCR derives from a woman aged 45-60 years with Graves' ophthalmopathy. CDR3: CATSDPRQGNIQYF. The CDR3 nucleotides read TGTGCCACCAGTGATCCTCGACAGGGGAACATTCAGTACTTC.